Shown below are 24 T cell receptor beta chains from a single sample sequenced in a study of blood T cells in healthy people across ages (dated by TCRdb to the mid-2010s). Preparation of the library involved 5' RACE. The second PCR ran for roughly 6 to 11 cycles and used a J-beta primer mix along with a sample-barcoded 5' primer. The raw public reads went through TCRdb reprocessing: fastp at Q25, MiXCR clone calling, in-frame beta chains kept. Each record represents a unique CDR3 protein, reported with the most common genes and DNA among its rows. This sample has around 2 million distinct CDR3 sequences in its table, and about 39% of those were observed once. Jointly, the top ten make up about 21% of the sample. The specimen sequenced was blood. The source is a human donor in good health.

This clonotype has a handful of counts. The chain employs TRBV6-1 and TRBJ2-2, with 9 bases identical to TRBD1. J gave up 4 bases and V 7 bases, and 4 bases lay outside the gene matches. The CDR3 consists of 14 residues. The germline V gene has CDR1 MNHNS and CDR2 SASEGT. This chain's CDR3 is CASTGTGSTGELFF. The DNA for the CDR3 is TGTGCCAGCACCGGGACAGGGAGCACCGGGGAGCTGTTTTTT.

This sequence joins TRBV5-1 and TRBJ2-6, with D perhaps assigned TRBD1 or TRBD2 (6 bases each). Germline loops: CDR1 SGHRS, CDR2 YFSETQ. V dropped 8 bases and J dropped 1 base, with 10 bases sitting between them. The length of the CDR3 is 14 residues. The CDR3: CASEGGSGANVLTF. The CDR3 region has the DNA TGCGCCAGTGAAGGGGGGTCTGGGGCCAACGTCCTGACTTTC.

This clonotype was counted many times. This sequence joins TRBV5-5 and TRBJ2-7; no reliable D call. Germline lookup yields CDR1 SGHKS and CDR2 YYEKEE (reference sequence). The CDR3 consists of 16 residues. Trimming removed 5 bases at V and 2 bases at J, with 20 bases between. CDR3 DNA: TGTGCCAGCAGTCATTCCCGGCGGTTCATCACCTACGAGCAGTACTTC. Protein: CASSHSRRFITYEQYF.

This clonotype was recorded a few times. The chain employs TRBV4-3 and TRBJ2-1; D is tentatively TRBD1 or TRBD2 (5 bases each). The V gene's germline CDR1 is LGHNA and CDR2 YSLEER. The CDR3 consists of 15 residues. V gave up 4 bases and J gave up 2 bases, with 12 bases separating them. The CDR3 coding sequence is TGCGCCAGCAGCCGGACTGGGGGAACCTACAATGAGCAGTTCTTC. This translates into CASSRTGGTYNEQFF.

Concerning this clonotype itself: Its ends do not fully match the called genes, so a read error is possible. This rearrangement joins TRBV12-3 or TRBV12-4 to TRBJ2-1, with 8 positions matching TRBD1. The CDR3 runs 14 residues. CDR3 residues: CASSYGQGFDERFF. The CDR3 DNA is TGTGCCAGCAGCTATGGACAGGGCTTCGATGAGCGGTTCTTC.

The V call is TRBV20-1, the J call TRBJ1-6, with 9 positions matching TRBD1. Looked up from germline, CDR1 is DFQATT and CDR2 is SNEGSKA (reference sequence). Trimming at V came to 0 bases and at J to 8 bases, leaving 5 bases not matched to a gene. This CDR3 has 15 residues. CDR3 loop: CSARDYRQGDSPLHF. DNA of the CDR3: TGCAGTGCTAGAGATTACAGACAGGGGGATTCACCCCTCCACTTT.

This clonotype occurred a few times. The rearrangement links TRBV6-5 to TRBJ2-4, with D uncertain. The CDR3 sequence is 16 residues long. Germline lookup yields CDR1 MNHEY and CDR2 SVGAGI. Trimming took off 1 base at V and 13 bases at J, with 23 bases between the two ends. Here the CDR3 reads CASSYFPGVRTEEQYF. The CDR3 DNA follows: TGTGCCAGCAGTTACTTTCCGGGTGTAAGGACGGAAGAGCAGTACTTC.

The CDR3 DNA is TGCGCCAGCAGATCAACGGCCGGGAACACTGAAGCTTTCTTT. It encodes CASRSTAGNTEAFF. The genes are TRBV5-1 and TRBJ1-1; D is unresolved. V gave up 5 bases and J gave up 1 base, with 12 bases separating them. Germline CDR1 reads SGHRS; CDR2 reads YFSETQ. This CDR3 spans 14 amino acids.

V usage is TRBV5-6 and J usage is TRBJ1-4, with no clear D. The CDR3 is made up of 18 amino acids. V was cut by 0 bases and J by 2 bases, with 17 bases left in between. Germline V gene data show CDR1 as SGHDT and CDR2 as YYEEEE. CDR3 sequence reads: CASSLVGWSRETNEKLFF. The CDR3, as DNA: TGTGCCAGCAGCTTGGTGGGCTGGAGTCGAGAGACTAATGAAAAACTGTTTTTT.

This chain connects TRBV4-1 to TRBJ1-1; no firm D call. The V end lost 0 bases, the J end lost 0 bases, and 11 bases lay between the germline ends. Germline V gene sequence: CDR1 MGHRA, CDR2 YSYEKL. This CDR3 has 16 residues. The CDR3 region is CASSQEKGLLNTEAFF. The CDR3 DNA reads TGCGCCAGCAGCCAAGAGAAAGGACTATTGAACACTGAAGCTTTCTTT.

The chain combines TRBV6-5 with TRBJ1-4, with 7 bases matching TRBD1. The CDR3 has 13 amino acids. The V gene's germline CDR1 is MNHEY and CDR2 SVGAGI. Germline trimming cut 7 bases from V and 8 bases from J; bases unmatched to any gene: 7. Here the CDR3 DNA reads TGTGCCAGCATCGACAGGGTAGGGGAAAAACTGTTTTTT. This translates into CASIDRVGEKLFF.

This clonotype was seen once. The V gene is TRBV5-6, the J gene TRBJ2-1, with 11 bases identical to TRBD2. Germline values: CDR1 SGHDT, CDR2 YYEEEE. The CDR3 consists of 13 residues. After removal of 6 bases from V and 15 bases from J, the junction contained 11 bases not matched to a gene. CDR3 region: CASIMGLAGGLFF. Written as DNA, the CDR3 is TGTGCCAGCATTATGGGCCTAGCGGGGGGTTTGTTCTTC.

This clonotype turned up a few times. This chain links TRBV4-2 with TRBJ2-1, with unresolved D. This CDR3 contains 13 residues. V lost 0 bases and J 10 bases, leaving 10 bases between the germline ends. Germline V gives CDR1 LGHNA, CDR2 YNFKEQ. Here the CDR3 reads CASSQDLGEEQFF. CDR3 sequence (DNA): TGTGCCAGCAGCCAAGATCTAGGTGAGGAGCAGTTCTTC.

V and J are TRBV27 and TRBJ1-6; TRBD1 aligns across 11 bases. The CDR3 sequence is 16 residues long. The V and J ends lost 6 bases and 9 bases, in that order; junction bases with no gene match: 10. The germline CDR1 and CDR2 sequences are MNHEY and SMNVEV (reference sequence). The CDR3 loop reads CASRSIGGTGGSPLHF. CDR3 nucleotide sequence: TGTGCCAGCAGATCAATCGGGGGGACAGGGGGTTCACCCCTCCACTTT.

The chain carries TRBV4-1 and TRBJ2-4, with TRBD1 identical over 9 bases. This CDR3 is built from 15 residues. The V gene's germline CDR1 is MGHRA and CDR2 YSYEKL. V dropped 4 bases and J dropped 13; count of bases not matched to a gene: 14. CDR3 loop: CASSPPGQGTGEQYF. CDR3 DNA sequence: TGCGCCAGCAGCCCACCGGGACAGGGCACGGGGGAGCAGTACTTC.

A few counts support this clonotype. V gene TRBV5-1 combines with J gene TRBJ1-4; 11 nucleotides match TRBD1. This CDR3 comprises 15 residues. The V gene's germline CDR1 is SGHRS and CDR2 YFSETQ. The trim removed 1 base at V and 7 bases at J, leaving 3 bases unmatched. For the CDR3, the DNA is TGCGCCAGCAGCTTGTCCGGACAGGGGGCTGAAAAACTGTTTTTT. It translates to CASSLSGQGAEKLFF.

This clonotype was recorded a few times. The chain joins TRBV27 to TRBJ2-4; D gene uncertain. The DNA end is more similar to TRBJ2-7, so the J call may be wrong. The CDR3 is made up of 16 amino acids. Germline values: CDR1 MNHEY, CDR2 SMNVEV (reference sequence). The CDR3 DNA reads as TGTGCCAGCAGTTTAGCCGCCGGGCTACAATTGTACGAGCAGTACTTC. This gives the protein CASSLAAGLQLYEQYF.

This chain joins TRBV29-1 and TRBJ2-5; no clear D. Looked up from germline, CDR1 is SQVTM and CDR2 is ANQGSEA. This CDR3 region has 12 residues. V was clipped by 6 bases and J by 4 bases, with 12 bases between them. The CDR3 sequence is CSVDDGGETQYF. The DNA for the CDR3 is TGCAGCGTCGATGACGGCGGAGAGACCCAGTACTTC.

The J gene is TRBJ1-2, the V gene TRBV6-5; D may be TRBD1 (6 bases). The V gene lost 8 bases and the J gene lost 3 bases, with 22 bases spanning the gap. Germline V gene sequence: CDR1 MNHEY, CDR2 SVGAGI. The CDR3 sequence is 16 residues long. The CDR3 coding sequence is TGTGCCAGCGCTTCCTACAGGGAATCCAATTACTATGGCTACACCTTC. Encoded protein: CASASYRESNYYGYTF.

There are a few counts of this clonotype. The rearrangement uses TRBV11-2 and TRBJ1-4; D may be TRBD1 (6 bases). This CDR3 has 13 amino acids. V lost 2 bases, J lost 8 bases, and 9 bases lay in between. CDR1 is SGHAT and CDR2 is FQNNGV in the germline V gene. The CDR3 region is CASSLWTVEKLFF. In DNA form, the CDR3 reads TGTGCCAGCAGCTTATGGACAGTAGAAAAACTGTTTTTT. The entire variable domain, with the rest obtained from reference TRBV11-2 and TRBJ1-4, is as follows: EAGVAQSPRYKIIEKRQSVAFWCNPISGHATLYWYQQILGQGPKLLIQFQNNGVVDDSQLPKDRFSAERLKGVDSTLKIQPAKLEDSAVYLCASSLWTVEKLFFGSGTQLSVL.

CDR3 sequence: CSVERGTVNYGYTF. In DNA form, the CDR3 reads TGCAGCGTTGAGAGAGGGACAGTTAACTATGGCTACACCTTC. The V gene is TRBV29-1, the J gene TRBJ1-2, with TRBD1 matching over 7 bases. The CDR3 covers 14 residues. The germline V gene has CDR1 SQVTM and CDR2 ANQGSEA. The ends lost 3 bases at V and 1 base at J; junction bases unmatched: 5.

In this sample, this clonotype turned up a few times. The DNA for the CDR3 is TGTGCCAGCAGTGGACAGCTAGAAAGCTCCTACGAGCAGTACTTC. It translates to CASSGQLESSYEQYF. The V and J genes are TRBV28 and TRBJ2-7; perhaps TRBD1 as D (6 bases). With 5 bases removed from V and 0 bases from J, the gap between germline ends came to 14 bases. The CDR3 covers 15 residues. The germline gives CDR1 MDHEN, CDR2 SYDVKM.

This chain connects TRBV11-2 to TRBJ2-7, with D possibly matching TRBD2 (5 bases). With 1 base removed from V and 1 base from J, the gap between germline ends came to 11 bases. Germline values: CDR1 SGHAT, CDR2 FQNNGV. The CDR3 totals 15 residues. The CDR3 coding sequence is TGTGCCAGCAGCTTAGCCTTGACGGGGTCCTACGAGCAGTACTTC. Residues: CASSLALTGSYEQYF.

Concerning this clonotype itself: A junction end diverges from the germline sequence, so it may reflect a read error. The chain recombines TRBV6-1 with TRBJ1-1; 9 bases align to TRBD1. This CDR3 comprises 15 residues. Germline values: CDR1 MNHNS, CDR2 SASEGT. The CDR3 is CTSRKPGQGNTEAFF. In DNA, the CDR3 is TGTACCAGCAGAAAACCGGGACAGGGAAACACTGAAGCTTTCTTT.